The 10 T cell receptor beta chains reported below all come from one sample, sequenced in a study of CD8 T cells in Susac syndrome. Random-hexamer reverse transcription was applied to roughly 0.5 to 1 ug RNA. In TCRdb, the immunoSEQ multiplex PCR reads were re-called with MiXCR into one record per CDR3 protein. The repertoire holds approximately 110,000 distinct CDR3 sequences, with over 85% as singletons. What was sequenced was CD4+ T cells from PBMCs. The source is a human donor in good health.

In nucleotides, the CDR3 is TGTGCCAGCAGTGGTGGACTAGCGGGAGTAAGGGAGACCCAGTACTTC. This translates into CASSGGLAGVRETQYF. The chain employs TRBV2 and TRBJ2-5; 13 nucleotides agree with TRBD2. Germline V CDR1 and CDR2: SNHLY, FYNNEI. The CDR3 has 16 amino acids. V dropped 4 bases and J dropped 5; count of bases not matched to a gene: 7.

The V gene is TRBV6-5, the J gene TRBJ2-7, with D possibly matching TRBD1 (6 bases). V was pared by 0 bases and J by 2 bases, with 11 bases between. This CDR3 is built from 15 residues. Germline CDR1 reads MNHEY; CDR2 reads SVGAGI. The CDR3 is CASSYSKQGTYEQYF. The CDR3 DNA is TGTGCCAGCAGTTACTCTAAACAGGGTACCTACGAGCAGTACTTC.

J is TRBJ1-5 and V is TRBV6-2 or TRBV6-3; no firm D call. This CDR3 spans 11 amino acids. Germline CDR1 and CDR2: MNHEY and SVGEGT. Between the trimmed V and J ends, which lost 4 bases and 7 bases, there was a span of 5 bases. DNA for the CDR3: TGTGCCAGCAGTTCAGGCCAGCCCCAGCATTTT. Its translation: CASSSGQPQHF.

The chain employs TRBV7-2 and TRBJ2-4; the D gene is possibly TRBD1 (6 bases). Germline V gene sequence: CDR1 SGHTA, CDR2 FQGNSA. With 3 bases removed from V and 6 bases from J, the gap between germline ends came to 6 bases. The CDR3 consists of 12 residues. The CDR3 region is CASSLTGNIQYF. DNA of the CDR3: TGTGCCAGCAGCTTGACAGGAAACATTCAGTACTTC. Combining the CDR3 with reference TRBV7-2 and TRBJ2-4 gives the whole variable domain GAGVSQSPSNKVTEKGKDVELRCDPISGHTALYWYRQSLGQGLEFLIYFQGNSAPDKSGLPSDRFSAERTGGSVSTLTIQRTQQEDSAVYLCASSLTGNIQYFGAGTRLSVL.

This chain connects TRBV2 to TRBJ1-5; D perhaps matches TRBD1 (6 bases). The germline CDR1 and CDR2 sequences are SNHLY and FYNNEI. The CDR3 has 15 residues. Trimming removed 5 bases at V and 0 bases at J, with 11 bases between. CDR3 residues: CASSRTETSNQPQHF. CDR3 sequence (DNA): TGTGCCAGCAGTAGGACAGAAACTAGCAATCAGCCCCAGCATTTT.

The chain is built from TRBV4-1 and TRBJ2-2; D is ambiguous. This CDR3 contains 16 residues. Looked up from germline, CDR1 is MGHRA and CDR2 is YSYEKL. Trimming left V 0 bases short and J 7 bases short, with 15 bases between. Here the CDR3 reads CASSQDLSINRGELFF. CDR3 DNA: TGCGCCAGCAGCCAAGATCTGAGTATAAACCGCGGGGAGCTGTTTTTT.

The CDR3 loop is CASSSSPQRETEAFF. CDR3 DNA: TGTGCCAGCAGCTCATCGCCCCAACGGGAAACTGAAGCTTTCTTT. The rearrangement joins TRBV7-2 to TRBJ1-1; D ambiguous. This CDR3 region has 15 residues. Germline CDR1 SGHTA, CDR2 FQGNSA. Deletions cut 4 bases from V and 5 bases from J, with 17 bases between.

The gene calls are TRBV5-1 and TRBJ1-2, with TRBD1 as a possible D gene (6 bases). The CDR3 length is 16 residues. V was shortened by 0 bases and J by 5 bases, with 17 bases between the two germline ends. Germline-derived CDR1 and CDR2 are SGHRS and YFSETQ. CDR3 in amino acids: CASSLAVATGIYGYTF. Here the CDR3 DNA reads TGCGCCAGCAGCTTGGCGGTGGCAACAGGGATTTATGGCTACACCTTC.

The rearrangement uses TRBV20-1 and TRBJ2-7; D is possibly TRBD2 (6 bases). The CDR3 extends over 15 amino acids. CDR1 DFQATT and CDR2 SNEGSKA come from the germline V gene (reference sequence). V lost 4 bases and J 2 bases, leaving 18 bases between the germline ends. The CDR3 here is CSAKIGSGGTYEQYF. For the CDR3, the DNA is TGCAGTGCTAAAATTGGGTCCGGGGGAACCTACGAGCAGTACTTC.

The count of this clonotype is one. The gene calls are TRBV6-2 or TRBV6-3 and TRBJ1-2, with a tentative D call TRBD1 (5 bases). Germline V gene lookup returns CDR1 MNHEY and CDR2 SVGEGT. This CDR3 comprises 13 residues. The germline V and J ends were trimmed by 6 bases and 8 bases, with 16 bases remaining between them. This CDR3 reads CASSHSLRDGYTF. CDR3 nucleotide sequence: TGTGCCAGCAGCCATTCCCTCAGGGACGGCTACACCTTC.